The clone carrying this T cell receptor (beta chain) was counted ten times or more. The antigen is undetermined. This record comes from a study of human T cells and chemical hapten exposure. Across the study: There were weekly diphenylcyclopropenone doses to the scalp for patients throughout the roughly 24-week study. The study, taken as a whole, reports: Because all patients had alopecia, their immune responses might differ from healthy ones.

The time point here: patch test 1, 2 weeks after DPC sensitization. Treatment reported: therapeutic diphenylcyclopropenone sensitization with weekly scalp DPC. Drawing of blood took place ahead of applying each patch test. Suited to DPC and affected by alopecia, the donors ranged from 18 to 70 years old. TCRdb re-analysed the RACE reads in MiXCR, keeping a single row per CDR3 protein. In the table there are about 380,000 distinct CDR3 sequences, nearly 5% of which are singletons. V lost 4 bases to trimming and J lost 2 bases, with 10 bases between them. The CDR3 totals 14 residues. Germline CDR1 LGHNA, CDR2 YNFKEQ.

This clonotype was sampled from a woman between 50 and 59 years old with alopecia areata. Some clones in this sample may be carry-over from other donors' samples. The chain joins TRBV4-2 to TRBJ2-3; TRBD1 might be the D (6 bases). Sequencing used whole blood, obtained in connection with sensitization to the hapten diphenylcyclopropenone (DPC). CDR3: CASSRTVFTDTQYF. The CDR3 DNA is TGTGCCAGCAGCCGGACAGTCTTCACAGATACGCAGTATTTT.